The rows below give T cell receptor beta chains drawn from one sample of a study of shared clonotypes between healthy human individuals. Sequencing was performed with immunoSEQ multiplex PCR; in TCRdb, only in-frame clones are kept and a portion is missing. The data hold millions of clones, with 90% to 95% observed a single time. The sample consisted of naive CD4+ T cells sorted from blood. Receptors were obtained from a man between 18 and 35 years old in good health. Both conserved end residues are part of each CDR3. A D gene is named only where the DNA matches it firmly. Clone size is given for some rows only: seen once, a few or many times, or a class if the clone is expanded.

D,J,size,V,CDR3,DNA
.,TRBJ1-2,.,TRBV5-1,CASSLDSRGGNTF,TGCGCCAGCAGCCTTGACAGTCGTGGCGGAAACACCTTC
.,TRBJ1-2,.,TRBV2,CASSLLVGYTF,TGTGCCAGCAGTTTGCTCGTCGGCTACACCTTC
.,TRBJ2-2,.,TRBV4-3,CASSQDGRGAAGELFF,TGCGCCAGCAGCCAAGATGGCAGGGGGGCAGCCGGGGAGCTGTTTTTT
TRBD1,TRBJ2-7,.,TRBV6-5,CASGRGQNEQYF,TGTGCCAGCGGCAGGGGGCAAAACGAGCAGTACTTC
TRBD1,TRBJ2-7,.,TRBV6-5,CASIGQGPPYEQYF,TGTGCCAGCATTGGACAGGGTCCCCCCTACGAGCAGTACTTC
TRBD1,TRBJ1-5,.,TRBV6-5,CASKEGGYSNQPQHF,TGTGCCTCTAAAGAAGGGGGCTATAGCAATCAGCCCCAGCATTTT
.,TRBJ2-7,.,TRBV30,CAWSAQGYEQYF,TGTGCCTGGAGTGCCCAGGGTTACGAGCAGTACTTC
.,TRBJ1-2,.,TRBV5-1,CASSSMAVMRGDYGYTF,TGCGCCAGCAGCTCGATGGCCGTAATGAGAGGGGACTATGGCTACACCTTC
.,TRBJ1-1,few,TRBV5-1,CASSQATSTEAFF,TGCGCCAGCAGCCAAGCTACGTCCACTGAAGCTTTCTTT
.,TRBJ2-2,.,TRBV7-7,CASSLVPNTGELFF,TGTGCTAGCAGCTTAGTTCCAAACACCGGGGAGCTGTTTTTT
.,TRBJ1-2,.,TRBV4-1,CASSQESPGALANYGYTF,TGCGCCAGCAGCCAAGAGTCGCCAGGGGCCCTAGCTAACTATGGCTACACCTTC
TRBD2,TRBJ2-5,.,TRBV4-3,CASSEGLARSQTQYF,TGCGCCAGCAGCGAAGGACTAGCGAGGAGTCAGACCCAGTACTTC
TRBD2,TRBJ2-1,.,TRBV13,CASSDGLAGVYNEQFF,TGTGCCAGCAGCGATGGACTAGCGGGAGTCTACAATGAGCAGTTCTTC
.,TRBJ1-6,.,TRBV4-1,CASSQDPGTYNSPLHF,TGCGCCAGCAGCCAAGATCCGGGAACCTATAATTCACCCCTCCACTTT
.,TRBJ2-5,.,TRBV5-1,CASSSAPPGNQETQYF,TGCGCCAGCAGCTCCGCCCCCCCCGGGAACCAAGAGACCCAGTACTTC
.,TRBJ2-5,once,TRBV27,CASSLLWGPGETQYF,TGTGCCAGCAGTTTATTATGGGGGCCAGGAGAGACCCAGTACTTC
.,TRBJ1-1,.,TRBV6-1,CATWGVGTEAFF,TGTGCCACCTGGGGAGTGGGCACTGAAGCTTTCTTT
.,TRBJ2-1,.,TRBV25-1,CASSEGTGIGEQFF,TGTGCCAGCAGTGAAGGGACTGGAATTGGTGAGCAGTTCTTC
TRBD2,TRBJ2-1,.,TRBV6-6,CASSYVGRGDNEQFF,TGTGCCAGCAGTTACGTCGGGAGGGGGGATAATGAGCAGTTCTTC
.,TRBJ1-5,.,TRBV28,CASSAYRDPNQPQHF,TGTGCCAGCAGTGCCTACAGGGACCCAAATCAGCCCCAGCATTTT
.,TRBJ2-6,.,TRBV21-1,CASSKGRRSGANVLTF,TGTGCCAGCAGCAAAGGGCGGCGCTCTGGGGCCAACGTCCTGACTTTC
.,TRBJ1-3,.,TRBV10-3,CAISESGLSGNTIYF,TGTGCCATCAGTGAGTCGGGGCTCTCTGGAAACACCATATATTTT
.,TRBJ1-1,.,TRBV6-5,CASSTGNRAFF,TGTGCCAGCAGCACCGGGAACCGTGCTTTCTTT
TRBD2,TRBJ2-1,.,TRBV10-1,CASSAGTSGNNEQFF,TGCGCCAGCAGTGCCGGGACTAGCGGGAACAATGAGCAGTTCTTC
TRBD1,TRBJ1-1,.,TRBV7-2,CASRRQGNTEAFF,TGTGCCAGCAGACGACAGGGGAACACTGAAGCTTTCTTT
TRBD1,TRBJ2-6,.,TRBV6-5,CASGDRSSGANVLTF,TGTGCCAGCGGGGACAGAAGCTCTGGGGCCAACGTCCTGACTTTC
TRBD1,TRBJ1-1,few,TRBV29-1,CSVVQRPGQGTEAFF,TGCAGCGTTGTCCAGAGACCGGGACAGGGCACTGAAGCTTTCTTT
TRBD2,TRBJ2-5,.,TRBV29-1,CSAGGGPLEQYF,TGCAGCGCCGGGGGGGGCCCCCTAGAGCAGTACTTC
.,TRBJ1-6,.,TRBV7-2,CASSLGVSFNSPLHF,TGTGCCAGCAGCTTAGGTGTCAGCTTTAATTCACCCCTCCACTTT
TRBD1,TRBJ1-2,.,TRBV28,CASSYPPGQGPGGYTF,TGTGCCAGCAGTTACCCCCCGGGACAGGGCCCTGGAGGCTACACCTTC
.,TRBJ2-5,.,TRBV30,CAWDPRGGETQYF,TGTGCCTGGGATCCCCGGGGCGGGGAGACCCAGTACTTC
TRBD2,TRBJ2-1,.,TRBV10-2,CASSEYGTSRSEQFF,TGCGCCAGCAGTGAGTATGGGACTAGCCGATCTGAGCAGTTCTTC
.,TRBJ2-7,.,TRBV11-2,CASNPQGYEQYF,TGTGCCAGCAACCCACAGGGTTACGAGCAGTACTTC
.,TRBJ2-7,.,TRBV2,CASSQVAYEQYF,TGTGCCAGCAGCCAGGTAGCTTACGAGCAGTACTTC
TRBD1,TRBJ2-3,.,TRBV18,CASSPLLGQGPDTQYF,TGTGCCAGCTCACCACTCCTAGGACAGGGTCCAGATACGCAGTATTTT
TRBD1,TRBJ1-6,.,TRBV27,CASSTGVYF,TGTGCCAGCAGTACAGGGGTTTACTTT
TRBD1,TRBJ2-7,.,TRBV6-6,CASSRDRAYEQYF,TGTGCCAGCAGTCGAGACAGGGCCTACGAGCAGTACTTC
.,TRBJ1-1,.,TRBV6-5,CASSDWGNTEAFF,TGTGCCAGCAGTGACTGGGGCAACACTGAAGCTTTCTTT
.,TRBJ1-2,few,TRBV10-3,CAASGGDYGYTF,TGTGCCGCGAGTGGGGGCGACTATGGCTACACCTTC
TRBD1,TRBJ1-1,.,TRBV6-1,CASSFLDRANTEAFF,TGTGCCAGCAGTTTCCTGGACAGGGCGAACACTGAAGCTTTCTTT
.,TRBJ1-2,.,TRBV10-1,CASSYTGTVDGYTF,TGCGCCAGCAGTTACACAGGGACGGTGGATGGCTACACCTTC
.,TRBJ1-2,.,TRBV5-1,CASSTDAYGYTF,TGCGCCAGTAGTACAGATGCCTATGGCTACACCTTC
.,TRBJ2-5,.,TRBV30,CAWTGEETQYF,TGTGCCTGGACAGGGGAGGAGACCCAGTACTTC
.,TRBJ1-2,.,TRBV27,CASRVTGTYGYTF,TGTGCCAGCAGGGTAACAGGCACCTATGGCTACACCTTC
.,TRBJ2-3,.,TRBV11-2,CASSRVTSTDTQYF,TGTGCCAGCAGCCGGGTGACTAGCACAGATACGCAGTATTTT
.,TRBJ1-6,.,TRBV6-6,CASSWRDGKNSPLHF,TGTGCCAGCAGTTGGAGGGACGGGAAGAATTCACCCCTCCACTTT
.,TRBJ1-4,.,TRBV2,CASSTGVGGPRGKLFF,TGTGCCAGCAGTACCGGCGTCGGCGGGCCCCGGGGAAAACTGTTTTTT
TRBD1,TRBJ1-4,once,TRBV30,CAWGTGGSNEKLFF,TGTGCCTGGGGGACAGGGGGTTCTAATGAAAAACTGTTTTTT
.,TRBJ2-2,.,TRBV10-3,CAISGIVGTGELFF,TGTGCCATCAGCGGGATTGTAGGAACCGGGGAGCTGTTTTTT
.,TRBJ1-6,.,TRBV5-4,CASSLWGSSYNSPLHF,TGTGCCAGCAGCTTGTGGGGGAGCTCCTATAATTCACCCCTCCACTTT
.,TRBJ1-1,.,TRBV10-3,CAIRGRALDTEAFF,TGTGCCATCAGAGGGAGAGCCCTGGACACTGAAGCTTTCTTT
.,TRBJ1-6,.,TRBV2,CASSDGGRNSPLHF,TGTGCCAGCAGTGACGGGGGAAGGAATTCACCCCTCCACTTT
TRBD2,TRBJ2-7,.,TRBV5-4,CASSRGGSSGTYEQYF,TGTGCCAGCAGCCGGGGTGGGTCTAGCGGAACCTACGAGCAGTACTTC
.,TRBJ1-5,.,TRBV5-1,CAIQRGAGNQPQHF,TGCGCCATCCAGAGGGGGGCTGGCAATCAGCCCCAGCATTTT
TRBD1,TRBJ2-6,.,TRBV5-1,CASSPWDRGFAGANVLTF,TGCGCCAGCAGCCCTTGGGACAGGGGGTTCGCCGGGGCCAACGTCCTGACTTTC
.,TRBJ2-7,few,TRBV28,CASSLRYEQYF,TGTGCCAGCAGTTTAAGGTACGAGCAGTACTTC
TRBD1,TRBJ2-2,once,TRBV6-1,CASSDAGGTNTGELFF,TGTGCCAGCAGTGACGCAGGGGGAACGAACACCGGGGAGCTGTTTTTT
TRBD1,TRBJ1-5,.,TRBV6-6,CASRPAGTGENQPQHF,TGTGCCAGCAGACCCGCGGGGACAGGGGAAAATCAGCCCCAGCATTTT